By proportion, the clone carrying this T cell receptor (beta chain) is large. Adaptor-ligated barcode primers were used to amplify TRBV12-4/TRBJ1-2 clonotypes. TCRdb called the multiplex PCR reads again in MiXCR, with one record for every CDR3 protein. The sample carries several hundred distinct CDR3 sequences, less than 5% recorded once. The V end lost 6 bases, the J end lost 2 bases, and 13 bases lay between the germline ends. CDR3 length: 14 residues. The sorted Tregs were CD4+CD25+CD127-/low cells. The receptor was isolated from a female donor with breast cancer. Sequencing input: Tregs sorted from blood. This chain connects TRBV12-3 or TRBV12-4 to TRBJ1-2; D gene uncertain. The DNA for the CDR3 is TGTGCCAGCAGCCTCGGTGGGAGGAACTATGGCTACACCTTC. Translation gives CASSLGGRNYGYTF.